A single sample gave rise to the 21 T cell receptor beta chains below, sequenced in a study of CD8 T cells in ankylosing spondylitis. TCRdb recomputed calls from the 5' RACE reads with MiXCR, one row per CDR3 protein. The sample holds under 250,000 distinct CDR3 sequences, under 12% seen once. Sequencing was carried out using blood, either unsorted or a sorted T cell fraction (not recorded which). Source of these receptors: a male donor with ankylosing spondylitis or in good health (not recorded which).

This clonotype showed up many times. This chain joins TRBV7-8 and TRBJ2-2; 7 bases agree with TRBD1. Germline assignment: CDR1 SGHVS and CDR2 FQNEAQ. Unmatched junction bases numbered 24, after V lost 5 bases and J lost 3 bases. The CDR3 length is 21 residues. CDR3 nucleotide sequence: TGTGCCAGCAGCCCCCTATCGCCCGGGACAGACATTCGATGGGACACCGGGGAGCTGTTTTTT. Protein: CASSPLSPGTDIRWDTGELFF.

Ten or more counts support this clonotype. CDR3 in amino acids: CASSDYHGGTYEQYF. DNA of the CDR3: TGTGCCAGCAGTGACTACCACGGGGGCACCTACGAGCAGTACTTC. The V gene is TRBV6-4, the J gene TRBJ2-7; D assignment may be TRBD1 or TRBD2 (6 bases each). The CDR3 has 15 amino acids. V lost 1 base and J 2 bases, leaving 12 bases between the germline ends. Germline assignment: CDR1 MRHNA and CDR2 SNTAGT.

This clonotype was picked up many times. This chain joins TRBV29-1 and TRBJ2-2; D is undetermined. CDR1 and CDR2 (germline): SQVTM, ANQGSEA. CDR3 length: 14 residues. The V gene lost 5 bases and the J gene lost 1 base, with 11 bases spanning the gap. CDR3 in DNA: TGCAGCGTTCTCTTGGGCCGGAACACCGGGGAGCTGTTTTTT. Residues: CSVLLGRNTGELFF.

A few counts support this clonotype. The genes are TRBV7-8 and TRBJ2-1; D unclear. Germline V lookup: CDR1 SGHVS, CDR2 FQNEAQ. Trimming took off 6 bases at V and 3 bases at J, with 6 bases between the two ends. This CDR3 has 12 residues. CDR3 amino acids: CASRTSYNEQFF. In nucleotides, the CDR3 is TGTGCCAGCAGAACCAGCTACAATGAGCAGTTCTTC.

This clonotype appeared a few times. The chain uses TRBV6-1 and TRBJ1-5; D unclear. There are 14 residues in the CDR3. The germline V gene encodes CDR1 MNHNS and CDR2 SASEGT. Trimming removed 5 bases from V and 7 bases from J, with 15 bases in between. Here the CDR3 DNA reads TGTGCCAGCAGTCTCGTCGCCTGGACGCAGCCCCAGCATTTT. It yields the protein CASSLVAWTQPQHF.

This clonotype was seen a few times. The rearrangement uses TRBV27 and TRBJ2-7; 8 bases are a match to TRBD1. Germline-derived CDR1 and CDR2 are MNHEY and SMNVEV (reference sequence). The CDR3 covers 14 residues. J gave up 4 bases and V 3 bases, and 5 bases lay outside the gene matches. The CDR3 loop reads CASSFTGGAYEQYF. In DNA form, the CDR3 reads TGTGCCAGCAGTTTTACAGGGGGAGCTTACGAGCAGTACTTC.

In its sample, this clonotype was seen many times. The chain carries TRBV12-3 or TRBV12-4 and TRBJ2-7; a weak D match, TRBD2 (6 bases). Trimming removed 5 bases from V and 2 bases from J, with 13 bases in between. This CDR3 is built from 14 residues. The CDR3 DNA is TGTGCCAGCAGTCCACCTCGGGAGACCTACGAGCAGTACTTC. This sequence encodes CASSPPRETYEQYF.

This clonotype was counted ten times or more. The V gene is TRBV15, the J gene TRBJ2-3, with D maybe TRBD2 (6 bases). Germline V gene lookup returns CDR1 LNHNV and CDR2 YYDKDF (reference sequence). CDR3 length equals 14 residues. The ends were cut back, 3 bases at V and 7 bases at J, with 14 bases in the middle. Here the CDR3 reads CATSRDSGGHTQYF. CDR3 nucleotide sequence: TGTGCCACCAGCAGGGACTCCGGGGGTCATACGCAGTATTTT.

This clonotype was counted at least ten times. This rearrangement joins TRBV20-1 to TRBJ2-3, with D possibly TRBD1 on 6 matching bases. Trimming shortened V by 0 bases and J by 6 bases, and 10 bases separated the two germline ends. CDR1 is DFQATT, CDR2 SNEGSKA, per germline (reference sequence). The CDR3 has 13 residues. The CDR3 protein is CSARDSGEDTQYF. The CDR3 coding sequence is TGCAGTGCTAGAGATTCAGGGGAGGATACGCAGTATTTT.

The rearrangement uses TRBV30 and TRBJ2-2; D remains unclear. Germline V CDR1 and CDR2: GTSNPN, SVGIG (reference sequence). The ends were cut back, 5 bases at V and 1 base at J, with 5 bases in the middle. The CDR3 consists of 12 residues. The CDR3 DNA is TGTGCCTGGGGGCAGAACACCGGGGAGCTGTTTTTT. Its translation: CAWGQNTGELFF.

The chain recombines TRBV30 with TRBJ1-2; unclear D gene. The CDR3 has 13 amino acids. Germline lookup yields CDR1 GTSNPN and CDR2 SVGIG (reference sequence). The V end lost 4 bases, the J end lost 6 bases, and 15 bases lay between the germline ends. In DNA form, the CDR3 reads TGTGCCTGGACCCTATCGCCTGGGGATGGCTACACCTTC. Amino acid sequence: CAWTLSPGDGYTF. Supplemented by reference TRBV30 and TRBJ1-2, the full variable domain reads SQTIHQWPATLVQPVGSPLSLECTVEGTSNPNLYWYRQAAGRGLQLLFYSVGIGQISSEVPQNLSASRPQDRQFILSSKKLLLSDSGFYLCAWTLSPGDGYTFGSGTRLTVV.

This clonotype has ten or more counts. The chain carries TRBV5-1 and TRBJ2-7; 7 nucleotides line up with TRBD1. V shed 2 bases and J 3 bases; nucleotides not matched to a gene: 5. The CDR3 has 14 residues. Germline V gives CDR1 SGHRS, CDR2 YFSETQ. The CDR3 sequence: CASSLGDRYYEQYF. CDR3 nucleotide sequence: TGCGCCAGCAGCTTAGGGGACAGATACTACGAGCAGTACTTC.

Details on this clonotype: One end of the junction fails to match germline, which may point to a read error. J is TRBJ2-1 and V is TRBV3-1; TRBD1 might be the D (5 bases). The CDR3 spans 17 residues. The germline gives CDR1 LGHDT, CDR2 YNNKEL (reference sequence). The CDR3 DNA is TGTGTCAGCAGCCCCCTGAGAGCCGGGTTCAGGGACAATGAGCAGTTCTTC. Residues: CVSSPLRAGFRDNEQFF.

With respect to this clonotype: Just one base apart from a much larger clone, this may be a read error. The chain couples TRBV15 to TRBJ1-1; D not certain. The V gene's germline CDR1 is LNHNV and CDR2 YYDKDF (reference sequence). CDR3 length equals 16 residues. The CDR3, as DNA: TGTGCCACCAGCAGAGATCTTGGGATGGCGAACCCTGAAGCTTTCTTT. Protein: CATSRDLGMANPEAFF.

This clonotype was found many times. CDR3 protein: CASSSPTSGASYEQYF. The DNA of the CDR3 is TGTGCCAGCAGTTCCCCGACTAGCGGAGCGTCCTACGAGCAGTACTTC. The chain joins TRBV12-3 or TRBV12-4 to TRBJ2-7; 9 bases align to TRBD2. With 4 bases clipped from V and 1 base from J, the junction kept 8 bases outside the gene matches. This CDR3 has 16 amino acids.

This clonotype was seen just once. CDR3 coding DNA: TGCGCCAGCAGCCGATCGACGACTAGCTTGGGCGGAGGGAAGACCCAGTACTTC. Translating it yields CASSRSTTSLGGGKTQYF. This chain connects TRBV5-1 to TRBJ2-5, with TRBD2 identical over 7 bases. The V gene's germline CDR1 is SGHRS and CDR2 YFSETQ. The CDR3 loop spans 18 amino acids. Trimming at V came to 4 bases and at J to 6 bases, leaving 21 bases not matched to a gene.

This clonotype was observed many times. CDR3 nucleotide sequence: TGTGCCAGCAGTTTACGACAGGGGGAAAAACTGTTTTTT. This translates into CASSLRQGEKLFF. The genes are TRBV12-3 or TRBV12-4 and TRBJ1-4, with 8 bases fitting TRBD1. The junction had 1 base not matched to a gene; V was cut back by 2 bases and J by 8 bases. This CDR3 has 13 amino acids.

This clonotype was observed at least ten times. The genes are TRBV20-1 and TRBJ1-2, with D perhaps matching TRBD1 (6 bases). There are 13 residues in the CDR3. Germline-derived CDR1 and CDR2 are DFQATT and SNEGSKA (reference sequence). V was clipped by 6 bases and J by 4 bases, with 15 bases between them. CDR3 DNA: TGCAGTGCCTTCAGGGGCCAAGGCTATGGCTACACCTTC. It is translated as CSAFRGQGYGYTF.

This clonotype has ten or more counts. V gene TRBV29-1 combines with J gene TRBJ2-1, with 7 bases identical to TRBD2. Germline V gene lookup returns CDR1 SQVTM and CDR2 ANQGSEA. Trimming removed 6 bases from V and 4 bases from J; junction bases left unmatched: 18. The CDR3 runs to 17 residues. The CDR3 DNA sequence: TGCAGCGTCAAAGTCATGGTGGAAGCGGGAAGGTACAATGAGCAGTTCTTC. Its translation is CSVKVMVEAGRYNEQFF.

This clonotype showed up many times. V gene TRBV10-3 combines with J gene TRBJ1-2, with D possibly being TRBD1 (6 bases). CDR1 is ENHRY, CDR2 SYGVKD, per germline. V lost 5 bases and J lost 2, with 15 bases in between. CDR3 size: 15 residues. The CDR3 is CAISYGGGNNYGYTF. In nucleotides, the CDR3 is TGTGCCATCAGTTATGGAGGGGGGAACAACTATGGCTACACCTTC.

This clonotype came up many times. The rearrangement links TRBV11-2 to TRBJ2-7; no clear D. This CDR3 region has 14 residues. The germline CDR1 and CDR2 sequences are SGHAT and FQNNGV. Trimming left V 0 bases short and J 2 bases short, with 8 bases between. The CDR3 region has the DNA TGTGCCAGCAGCTTAGATCTCACCCCCTACGAGCAGTACTTC. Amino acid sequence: CASSLDLTPYEQYF.